This entry is about one T cell receptor (beta chain). This sample is part of a study of T cell changes during pregnancy in multiple sclerosis. Sequencing was performed with immunoSEQ multiplex PCR; in TCRdb, only in-frame clones are kept and a portion is missing. The sample carries tens of thousands of clones, 90% to 95% recorded once. This CDR3 is built from 16 residues. Trimming took off 2 bases at V and 1 base at J, with 14 bases between the two ends. Germline lookup yields CDR1 SGHVS and CDR2 FQNEAQ. This specimen consisted of peripheral blood, obtained in the second trimester of pregnancy. This clonotype originated in a female donor in good health, enrolled as a control in a pregnancy study. The chain carries TRBV7-8 and TRBJ1-1; D is perhaps TRBD1 (6 bases). The CDR3 sequence is CASSLSRQATNTEAFF. The CDR3 DNA reads TGTGCCAGCAGCTTAAGTAGACAGGCTACGAACACTGAAGCTTTCTTT. The full variable domain, with the rest looked up from reference TRBV7-8 and TRBJ1-1, is GAGVSQSPRYKVAKRGQDVALRCDPISGHVSLFWYQQALGQGPEFLTYFQNEAQLDKSGLPSDRFFAERPEGSVSTLKIQRTQQEDSAVYLCASSLSRQATNTEAFFGQGTRLTVV.